Listed here are 30 T cell receptor beta chains from one sample, sequenced in a study of blood T cell repertoires in COVID-19. The table came from immunoSEQ multiplex PCR; TCRdb's copy has only in-frame clones and leaves some out. Of some 98,000 clones listed, 82% are singletons. Input material: peripheral blood. The receptors were sampled from a man aged 65-85 years with active or convalescent COVID-19.

The chain recombines TRBV7-9 with TRBJ2-7; TRBD1 might be the D (6 bases). The CDR3 is 13 amino acids. Between the trimmed V and J ends, which lost 1 base and 5 bases, there was a span of 9 bases. The germline gives CDR1 SEHNR, CDR2 FQNEAQ (reference sequence). CDR3 amino acids: CASSLGRGHEQYF. CDR3 in DNA: TGTGCCAGCAGCTTAGGCAGGGGCCACGAGCAGTACTTC.

The DNA for the CDR3 is TGTGCCAGCAGCGTACCGGGACAGGGGGCGAGAGGCTACACCTTC. Translation gives CASSVPGQGARGYTF. This chain joins TRBV3-1 (or the pseudogene TRBV3-2) and TRBJ1-2, with 12 nucleotides matching TRBD1. Per germline, CDR1 LGHDT and CDR2 YNNKEL (reference sequence). Unmatched junction bases numbered 9, after V lost 5 bases and J lost 8 bases. This CDR3 spans 15 amino acids.

The CDR3 coding sequence is TGTGCCAGCTCACAACTAGGAGGAGATCAGCCCCAGCATTTT. It encodes CASSQLGGDQPQHF. The chain employs TRBV18 and TRBJ1-5; D not resolved. Per the germline V gene, CDR1 is KGHSH and CDR2 is LQKENI. The CDR3 totals 14 residues. V dropped 4 bases and J dropped 5 bases, with 12 bases sitting between them.

CDR3 nucleotides: TGTGCCAGCAGCTTAGTGGCAGGGGATAGCAATCAGCCCCAGCATTTT. Its translation is CASSLVAGDSNQPQHF. V and J are TRBV7-6 and TRBJ1-5, with a weak D call TRBD1 (6 bases). Trimming took off 1 base at V and 0 bases at J, with 10 bases between the two ends. Germline lookup yields CDR1 SGHVS and CDR2 FNYEAQ. The CDR3 loop spans 16 amino acids.

The genes are TRBV6-2 or TRBV6-3 and TRBJ1-1; D may be TRBD1 (5 bases). Trimming cost V 7 bases and J 6 bases, with 18 bases left between them. The length of the CDR3 is 14 residues. CDR1 is MNHEY and CDR2 is SVGEGT in the germline V gene. The CDR3 DNA reads as TGTGCCAGCACCCCTATGGGGGGAGGCCCTGAAGCTTTCTTT. Its protein is CASTPMGGGPEAFF.

This clone was seen only once. The chain combines TRBV15 with TRBJ2-7, with D possibly TRBD2 on 5 matching bases. The CDR3 is 14 amino acids. Looked up from germline, CDR1 is LNHNV and CDR2 is YYDKDF (reference sequence). The V and J ends lost 0 bases and 9 bases respectively, with 15 bases between them. The CDR3 DNA sequence: TGTGCCACCAGCAGAGAAACGGGGAGATTTGGGCAGTACTTC. This gives the protein CATSRETGRFGQYF.

This chain connects TRBV30 to TRBJ2-3; a possible D gene is TRBD1 (5 bases). The germline CDR1 and CDR2 sequences are GTSNPN and SVGIG (reference sequence). The V gene lost 0 bases and the J gene lost 8 bases, with 12 bases spanning the gap. This CDR3 comprises 13 residues. The CDR3 is CAWSVSGAGTQYF. The CDR3 nucleotides are TGTGCCTGGAGTGTTAGTGGGGCAGGTACGCAGTATTTT. Looking up the rest from reference TRBV30 and TRBJ2-3 gives the full variable domain: SQTIHQWPATLVQPVGSPLSLECTVEGTSNPNLYWYRQAAGRGLQLLFYSVGIGQISSEVPQNLSASRPQDRQFILSSKKLLLSDSGFYLCAWSVSGAGTQYFGPGTRLTVL.

The chain combines TRBV6-5 with TRBJ2-5, with TRBD1 matching over 8 bases. This CDR3 has 13 amino acids. V shed 7 bases, J shed 7 bases, and the junction held 8 bases outside the gene matches. CDR1 and CDR2 from the germline V gene are MNHEY and SVGAGI. In DNA, the CDR3 is TGTGCCAGCACCTCGACAGGGGAAGGGACCCAGTACTTC. Encoded protein: CASTSTGEGTQYF.

The chain employs TRBV19 and TRBJ1-6; 8 bases are shared with TRBD1. J lost 7 bases, V lost 6 bases, and 5 bases had no gene match. CDR3 length: 14 amino acids. Germline V gene lookup returns CDR1 LNHDA and CDR2 SQIVND (reference sequence). In DNA form, the CDR3 reads TGTGCCAGTAGCCCGGGACAGGAGAATTCACCCCTCCACTTT. Protein product: CASSPGQENSPLHF.

The rearrangement links TRBV11-1 to TRBJ1-1; 7 bases fit TRBD1. Germline lookup yields CDR1 SGHAT and CDR2 FQDESV (reference sequence). V was pared by 4 bases and J by 3 bases, with 11 bases of the junction left unmatched. This CDR3 has 16 amino acids. The CDR3 DNA follows: TGTGCCAGCAGCTCGTTACAGGGGTTGGGGGACACTGAAGCTTTCTTT. Translated, it gives CASSSLQGLGDTEAFF.

The J gene is TRBJ2-5, the V gene TRBV7-6; TRBD1 might be the D (6 bases). Looked up from germline, CDR1 is SGHVS and CDR2 is FNYEAQ. The V end was cut by 2 bases, the J end by 6 bases, with 10 bases between. The CDR3 runs to 13 residues. CDR3 loop: CASSLQGPKTQYF. CDR3 in DNA: TGTGCCAGCAGCTTACAGGGGCCGAAGACCCAGTACTTC.

The rearrangement joins TRBV6-5 to TRBJ1-6; D may be TRBD1 (6 bases). The V gene's germline CDR1 is MNHEY and CDR2 SVGAGI. This CDR3 comprises 14 residues. Trimming stripped 6 bases from V and 10 bases from J, with 16 bases between. The CDR3: CASRDDRRGSPLHF. The CDR3 nucleotides read TGTGCCAGCAGGGACGACAGGCGTGGGTCACCCCTCCACTTT.

The chain combines TRBV30 with TRBJ2-1; 7 positions match TRBD1. V lost 3 bases to trimming and J lost 15 bases; unmatched junction nucleotides: 11. The CDR3 runs to 12 residues. From germline, CDR1 is GTSNPN and CDR2 SVGIG (reference sequence). CDR3 coding DNA: TGTGCCTGGAGGGGAGACAGGGTTTCGAGGTTCTTC. Amino acids: CAWRGDRVSRFF.

The V gene is TRBV5-5, the J gene TRBJ2-5, with 7 bases fitting TRBD2. The CDR3 has 15 residues. J was trimmed by 5 bases and V by 0 bases; bases with no gene match: 7. Looked up from germline, CDR1 is SGHKS and CDR2 is YYEKEE (reference sequence). The CDR3 coding sequence is TGTGCCAGCAGCTTGGGGCTTACAGCGGGGGAGACCCAGTACTTC. Its translation is CASSLGLTAGETQYF.

The chain couples TRBV10-3 to TRBJ2-7; D is possibly TRBD1 (6 bases). The V end was cut by 2 bases, the J end by 2 bases, with 7 bases between. CDR3 length: 13 residues. CDR1 ENHRY and CDR2 SYGVKD come from the germline V gene. The CDR3 protein is CAISEGQTYEQYF. Written as DNA, the CDR3 is TGTGCCATCAGTGAGGGACAGACCTACGAGCAGTACTTC.

The rearrangement links TRBV7-8 to TRBJ2-5; possible D gene TRBD1, 6 bases. Trimming pared 6 bases from V and 1 base from J, leaving 15 bases between. Germline V gene data show CDR1 as SGHVS and CDR2 as FQNEAQ. This CDR3 is 15 amino acids long. The CDR3 loop reads CASRFRQASQETQYF. The CDR3 DNA reads as TGTGCCAGCAGATTCCGACAGGCCTCCCAAGAGACCCAGTACTTC.

The rearrangement joins TRBV2 to TRBJ2-1; the match to TRBD2 covers 11 bases. This CDR3 comprises 15 residues. Germline V CDR1 and CDR2: SNHLY, FYNNEI. V lost 4 bases, J lost 2 bases, and 1 base stayed unmatched. The CDR3 protein is CASSGLAGPYNEQFF. In DNA form, the CDR3 reads TGTGCCAGCAGTGGACTAGCGGGGCCCTACAATGAGCAGTTCTTC.

In DNA form, the CDR3 reads TGTGCCAGCAGTAGGACAGGGGGCCCAGCTTTCTTT. It codes for CASSRTGGPAFF. This chain connects TRBV12-3 or TRBV12-4 to TRBJ1-1, with 11 positions matching TRBD1. CDR3 length: 12 amino acids. V shed 5 bases, J shed 10 bases, and the junction held 3 bases outside the gene matches.

There are a few counts of this clone. The CDR3 region has the DNA TGTGCCAGCAGCTTAGCCGGACAGAACAATCAGCCCCAGCATTTT. This encodes CASSLAGQNNQPQHF. V and J are TRBV7-8 and TRBJ1-5, with D tentatively TRBD1 (6 bases). Trimming stripped 0 bases from V and 3 bases from J, with 9 bases between. This CDR3 comprises 15 residues. Germline V gives CDR1 SGHVS, CDR2 FQNEAQ.

The rearrangement uses TRBV24-1 and TRBJ2-1, with D perhaps matching TRBD1 (6 bases). Deletions cut 3 bases from V and 8 bases from J, with 7 bases between. This CDR3 contains 12 residues. Germline CDR1 reads KGHDR; CDR2 reads SFDVKD. CDR3 DNA: TGTGCCACCAGTGATACAGGGTATGAGCAGTTCTTC. This codes for CATSDTGYEQFF.

In its sample, this clone was seen a few times. This chain links TRBV27 with TRBJ1-2; 10 bases align to TRBD1. This CDR3 comprises 14 residues. V was clipped by 5 bases and J by 5 bases; unmatched bases: 5. CDR1 is MNHEY and CDR2 is SMNVEV in the germline V gene (reference sequence). The CDR3 loop reads CASSTVGQGYGYTF. The CDR3 DNA sequence: TGTGCCAGCAGTACTGTGGGACAGGGGTATGGCTACACCTTC.

The gene calls are TRBV4-1 and TRBJ1-2, with unresolved D. The CDR3 has 15 residues. Trimming stripped 4 bases from V and 5 bases from J, with 17 bases between. Per the germline V gene, CDR1 is MGHRA and CDR2 is YSYEKL. CDR3 protein: CASSPGLTSPYGYTF. CDR3 sequence (DNA): TGCGCCAGCAGCCCCGGCCTGACAAGCCCGTATGGCTACACCTTC.

In its sample, this clone was seen once. The chain recombines TRBV12-5 with TRBJ1-2; 7 nucleotides align to TRBD1. This CDR3 contains 12 residues. V shed 1 base, J shed 11 bases, and the junction held 4 bases outside the gene matches. Germline V gives CDR1 LGHNT, CDR2 FRNRAP. CDR3 nucleotides: TGTGCTAGTGGTTTGGGGACAGGATTTTACACCTTC. As protein: CASGLGTGFYTF.

This clone is a singleton in its sample. The chain couples TRBV27 to TRBJ1-1, with TRBD1 matching over 7 bases. Looked up from germline, CDR1 is MNHEY and CDR2 is SMNVEV (reference sequence). The CDR3 contains 15 residues. V gave up 4 bases and J gave up 4 bases; unmatched junction bases: 9. CDR3 sequence reads: CASSSMTGSVTEAFF. CDR3 bases: TGTGCCAGCAGTTCCATGACAGGGTCGGTCACTGAAGCTTTCTTT.

The genes are TRBV2 and TRBJ1-2, with D maybe TRBD1 (6 bases). CDR1 is SNHLY and CDR2 is FYNNEI in the germline V gene. The V and J ends lost 7 bases and 6 bases respectively, with 18 bases between them. The CDR3 totals 14 residues. CDR3 bases: TGTGCCAGCAAAGACCAGGGGACCCGTAATGGCTACACCTTC. It encodes CASKDQGTRNGYTF.

The chain couples TRBV12-5 to TRBJ1-2; D possibly corresponds to TRBD1 (5 bases). The CDR3 runs to 14 residues. The ends were cut back, 5 bases at V and 7 bases at J, with 17 bases in the middle. Germline-derived CDR1 and CDR2 are LGHNT and FRNRAP. Here the CDR3 reads CASGETGLRVGYTF. The CDR3 region has the DNA TGTGCTAGTGGTGAAACAGGTCTTCGAGTTGGCTACACCTTC.

V usage is TRBV11-2 and J usage is TRBJ1-3; TRBD1 aligns across 9 bases. The junction had 18 bases not matched to a gene; V was cut back by 5 bases and J by 4 bases. Germline assignment: CDR1 SGHAT and CDR2 FQNNGV. This CDR3 has 19 amino acids. The CDR3 loop reads CASSQGPGQGLFRGNTIYF. As DNA, the CDR3 is TGTGCCAGCAGCCAAGGTCCGGGACAGGGATTATTTCGGGGAAACACCATATATTTT.

The chain carries TRBV29-1 and TRBJ1-1; D remains unclear. Germline V gives CDR1 SQVTM, CDR2 ANQGSEA. V was clipped by 5 bases and J by 0 bases, with 10 bases between them. The CDR3 loop spans 13 amino acids. The CDR3 DNA reads as TGCAGCGTTTCCTCGGGTGTGAACACTGAAGCTTTCTTT. Translation: CSVSSGVNTEAFF.

This chain connects TRBV4-1 to TRBJ2-7; the match to TRBD2 covers 7 bases. Germline V gives CDR1 MGHRA, CDR2 YSYEKL. The CDR3 length is 13 residues. CDR3 loop: CPTTHDGGYEQYF. The CDR3 coding sequence is TGCCCCACCACCCACGACGGGGGGTACGAGCAGTACTTC.

The rearrangement joins TRBV30 to TRBJ1-1; D not certain. Trimming took off 0 bases at V and 1 base at J, with 6 bases between the two ends. The CDR3 length is 13 residues. In germline, CDR1 is GTSNPN, CDR2 SVGIG (reference sequence). DNA of the CDR3: TGTGCCTGGAGTGTACGCGAGAACACTGAAGCTTTCTTT. This gives the protein CAWSVRENTEAFF.